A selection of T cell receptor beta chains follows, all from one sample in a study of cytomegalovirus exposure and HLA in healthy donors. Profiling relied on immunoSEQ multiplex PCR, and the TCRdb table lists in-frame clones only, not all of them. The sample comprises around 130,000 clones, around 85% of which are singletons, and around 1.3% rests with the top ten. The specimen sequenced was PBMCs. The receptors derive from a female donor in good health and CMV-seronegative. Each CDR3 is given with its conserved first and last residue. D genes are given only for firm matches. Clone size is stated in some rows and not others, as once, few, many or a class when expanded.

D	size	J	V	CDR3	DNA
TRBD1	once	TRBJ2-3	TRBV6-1	CATGQGSTDTQYF	TGTGCCACCGGACAGGGCAGCACAGATACGCAGTATTTT
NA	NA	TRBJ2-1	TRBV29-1	CSVDRGSNEQFF	TGCAGCGTTGATAGGGGATCGAATGAGCAGTTCTTC
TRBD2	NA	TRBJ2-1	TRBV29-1	CSVEGPVTSGYNEQFF	TGCAGCGTTGAAGGCCCCGTGACTAGCGGATACAATGAGCAGTTCTTC
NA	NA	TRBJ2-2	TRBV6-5	CASSYSEAGELFF	TGTGCCAGCAGTTACTCGGAGGCCGGGGAGCTGTTTTTT
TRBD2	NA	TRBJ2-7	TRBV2	CASSGTSGSWYF	TGTGCCAGCAGCGGGACTAGCGGGAGTTGGTACTTC
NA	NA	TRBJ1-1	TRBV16	CASSQNAGRGQTEAFF	TGTGCCAGCAGCCAAAACGCTGGGAGGGGCCAGACTGAAGCTTTCTTT
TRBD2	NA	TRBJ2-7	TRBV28	CASSRGGRAYEQYF	TGTGCCAGCAGTAGAGGCGGGAGAGCCTACGAGCAGTACTTC
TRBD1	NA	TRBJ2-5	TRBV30	CAWSRDRGETQYF	TGTGCCTGGAGCCGGGACAGAGGAGAGACCCAGTACTTC
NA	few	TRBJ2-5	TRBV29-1	CSVDGAETQYF	TGCAGCGTTGATGGGGCAGAGACCCAGTACTTC
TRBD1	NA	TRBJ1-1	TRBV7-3	CASSPGQDNTEAFF	TGTGCCAGCAGCCCGGGACAGGATAACACTGAAGCTTTCTTT
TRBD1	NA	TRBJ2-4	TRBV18	CASSPRGLAKNIQYF	TGTGCCAGCTCACCCAGGGGGTTAGCCAAAAACATTCAGTACTTC
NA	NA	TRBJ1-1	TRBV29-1	CSVEDRRRNTEAFF	TGCAGCGTTGAAGACAGGCGAAGGAACACTGAAGCTTTCTTT
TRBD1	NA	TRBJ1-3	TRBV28	CASSTPTGTFSGNTIYF	TGTGCCAGCAGTACCCCGACAGGGACCTTCTCTGGAAACACCATATATTTT
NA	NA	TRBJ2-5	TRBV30	CAWSRTEEETQYF	TGTGCCTGGAGTCGGACGGAGGAAGAGACCCAGTACTTC
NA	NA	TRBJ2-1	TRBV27	CASRTLEGLSYNEQFF	TGTGCCAGCAGAACCCTAGAGGGCCTCTCCTACAATGAGCAGTTCTTC
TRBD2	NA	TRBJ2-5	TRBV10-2	CASSGGLAGGETQYF	TGCGCCAGCAGTGGGGGACTAGCGGGAGGAGAGACCCAGTACTTC
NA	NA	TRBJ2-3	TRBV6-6	CASRPSADTQYF	TGTGCCAGCAGACCTTCGGCAGATACGCAGTATTTT
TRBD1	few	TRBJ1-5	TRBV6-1	CASSERQGANQPQHF	TGTGCCAGCAGTGAACGACAGGGGGCGAATCAGCCCCAGCATTTT
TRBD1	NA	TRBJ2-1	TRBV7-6	CASSLGGTGGAPRYNEQFF	TGTGCCAGCAGCTTAGGCGGGACAGGGGGCGCCCCCCGCTACAATGAGCAGTTCTTC
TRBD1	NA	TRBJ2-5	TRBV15	CATSRVIGGKETQYF	TGTGCCACCAGCAGAGTCATAGGGGGCAAAGAGACCCAGTACTTC
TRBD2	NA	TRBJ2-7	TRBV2	CASRGLAGGRTGHTYEQYF	TGTGCCAGCAGAGGACTAGCGGGAGGCCGAACGGGACACACCTACGAGCAGTACTTC
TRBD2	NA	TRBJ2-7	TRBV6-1	CASISGSAYEQYF	TGTGCCAGCATTAGCGGGAGTGCCTACGAGCAGTACTTC
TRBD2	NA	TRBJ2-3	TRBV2	CASTRTSGSTDTQYF	TGTGCCAGCACAAGGACTAGCGGTAGCACAGATACGCAGTATTTT
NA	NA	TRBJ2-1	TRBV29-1	CSVEDESSSSYNEQFF	TGCAGCGTTGAAGATGAATCCTCGAGCTCCTACAATGAGCAGTTCTTC
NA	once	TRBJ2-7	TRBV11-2	CASSLGGASTYEQYF	TGTGCCAGCAGCTTAGGGGGAGCGAGCACCTACGAGCAGTACTTC
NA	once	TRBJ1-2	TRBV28	CASRNRAFVNYGYTF	TGTGCCAGCCGAAACAGGGCTTTCGTGAACTATGGCTACACCTTC
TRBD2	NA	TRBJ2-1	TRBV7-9	CASSLGGLAAYNEQFF	TGTGCCAGCAGCTTAGGGGGACTAGCGGCCTACAATGAGCAGTTCTTC
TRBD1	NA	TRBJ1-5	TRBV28	CASSHAGQGERQPQHF	TGTGCCAGCAGCCACGCGGGACAGGGGGAAAGGCAGCCCCAGCATTTT
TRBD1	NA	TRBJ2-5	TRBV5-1	CASSSTGGVETQYF	TGCGCCAGCAGCTCGACAGGGGGGGTGGAGACCCAGTACTTC
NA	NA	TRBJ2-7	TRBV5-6	CASSYGLYYEQYF	TGTGCCAGCAGCTACGGGTTGTACTACGAGCAGTACTTC
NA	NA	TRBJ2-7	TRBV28	CASSLTLYEQYF	TGTGCCAGCAGCCTGACACTCTACGAGCAGTACTTC
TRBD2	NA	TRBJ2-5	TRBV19	CASMGGSSETQYF	TGTGCCAGTATGGGCGGGAGTTCAGAGACCCAGTACTTC
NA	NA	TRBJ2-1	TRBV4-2	CASSRGNSRNEQFF	TGTGCCAGCAGCCGCGGGAACTCACGCAATGAGCAGTTCTTC
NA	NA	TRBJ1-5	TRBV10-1	CASNPEYSPAGQPQHF	TGCGCCAGCAACCCTGAGTATAGCCCAGCCGGTCAGCCCCAGCATTTT
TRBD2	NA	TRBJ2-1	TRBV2	CASSLSGSINNEQFF	TGTGCCAGCAGCCTTAGCGGGAGTATTAACAATGAGCAGTTCTTC
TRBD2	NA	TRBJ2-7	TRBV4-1	CASSLGTSGSYEQYF	TGCGCCAGCAGCCTCGGGACTAGCGGCTCCTACGAGCAGTACTTC
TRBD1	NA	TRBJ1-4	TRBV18	CASSPLSGQGSKEKLFF	TGTGCCAGCTCACCACTATCGGGACAGGGGTCGAAGGAAAAACTGTTTTTT
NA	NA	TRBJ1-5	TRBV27	CASSPITGSNQPQHF	TGTGCCAGCAGTCCGATCACAGGGAGCAATCAGCCCCAGCATTTT
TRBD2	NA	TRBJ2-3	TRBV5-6	CASSPIAGGPIDTQYF	TGTGCCAGCAGCCCGATAGCGGGAGGGCCCATAGATACGCAGTATTTT
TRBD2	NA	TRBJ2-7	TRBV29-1	CSVERRTSESYEQYF	TGCAGCGTTGAACGTCGAACTAGCGAGTCCTACGAGCAGTACTTC
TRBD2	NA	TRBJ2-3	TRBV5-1	CASRSGRAVDTQYF	TGCGCCAGCAGGAGCGGGAGGGCTGTAGATACGCAGTATTTT
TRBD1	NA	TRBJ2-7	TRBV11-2	CASGRTGGPSYEQYF	TGTGCCAGCGGAAGGACAGGGGGCCCGTCCTACGAGCAGTACTTC
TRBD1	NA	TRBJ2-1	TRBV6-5	CASSSPSDRGEQFF	TGTGCCAGCAGTTCCCCCTCCGACAGGGGTGAGCAGTTCTTC
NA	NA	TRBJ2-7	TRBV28	CASSLVYGASYEQYF	TGTGCCAGCAGTTTGGTCTACGGAGCTTCCTACGAGCAGTACTTC
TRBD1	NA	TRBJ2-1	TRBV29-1	CSVIGQGLYNEQFF	TGCAGCGTCATAGGACAGGGTCTGTACAATGAGCAGTTCTTC